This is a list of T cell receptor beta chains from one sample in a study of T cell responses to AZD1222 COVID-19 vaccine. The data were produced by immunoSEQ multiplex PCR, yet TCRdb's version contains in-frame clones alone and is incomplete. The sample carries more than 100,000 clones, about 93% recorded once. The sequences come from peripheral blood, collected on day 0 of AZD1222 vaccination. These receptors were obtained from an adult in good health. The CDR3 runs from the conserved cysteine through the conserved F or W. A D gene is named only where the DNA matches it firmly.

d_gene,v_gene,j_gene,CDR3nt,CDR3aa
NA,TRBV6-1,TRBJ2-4,TGTGCCAGCAGTGACCCCCTCACAGGGCAGTACTTC,CASSDPLTGQYF
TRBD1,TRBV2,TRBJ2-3,TGTGCCAGCACTTCCGGGACAGGGGGTACAGATACGCAGTATTTT,CASTSGTGGTDTQYF
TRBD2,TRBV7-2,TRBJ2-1,TGTGCCAGCAGCTTAATGCTAGCGGGAGAAGAGCAGTTCTTC,CASSLMLAGEEQFF
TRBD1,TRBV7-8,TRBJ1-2,TGTGCCAGCAGCTTAGCAAGGACAGGGAACTATGGCTACACCTTC,CASSLARTGNYGYTF
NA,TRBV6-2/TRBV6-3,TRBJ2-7,TGTGCCAGCAGTACAGGGAGCTCCTACGAGCAGTACTTC,CASSTGSSYEQYF
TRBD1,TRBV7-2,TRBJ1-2,TGTGCCAGCAGCTTAGATGGCAGGACAGGTGGCTACACCTTC,CASSLDGRTGGYTF
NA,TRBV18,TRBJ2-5,TGTGCCAGCTCACCAGGACAGCAAGAGACCCAGTACTTC,CASSPGQQETQYF
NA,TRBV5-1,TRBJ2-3,TGCGCCAGCATGAAGGGTGGCCGAGATACGCAGTATTTT,CASMKGGRDTQYF
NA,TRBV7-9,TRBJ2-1,TGTGCCAGCAGCCACCCGTTCGAGACAGCCTCCTACAATGAGCAGTTCTTC,CASSHPFETASYNEQFF
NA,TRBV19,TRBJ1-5,TGTGCCAGTAATCCAAGGGATCAGCCCCAGCATTTT,CASNPRDQPQHF
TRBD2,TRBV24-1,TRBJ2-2,TGTGCCACTCGGGGGGAGCTGAACACCGGGGAGCTGTTTTTT,CATRGELNTGELFF
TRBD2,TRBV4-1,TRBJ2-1,TGCGCCAGCAGCACGGCCGGGACTAGCGGGTACAATGAGCAGTTCTTC,CASSTAGTSGYNEQFF
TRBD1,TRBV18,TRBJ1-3,TGTGCCAGCTCACCTTTGGAGGGGGCATCCGGAAACACCATATATTTT,CASSPLEGASGNTIYF
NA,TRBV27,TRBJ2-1,TGTGCCAGCAGTTTTAAGCCACCGCTCGTCTACAAGCAGTTCTTC,CASSFKPPLVYKQFF
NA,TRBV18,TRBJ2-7,TGTGCCAGCTCACCAGGCGGGGGCTACTCCTACGAGCAGTACTTC,CASSPGGGYSYEQYF
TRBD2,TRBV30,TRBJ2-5,TGTGCCTGGAATTTAGCGGGGGGGAAGGAGACCCAGTACTTC,CAWNLAGGKETQYF
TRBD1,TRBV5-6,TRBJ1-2,TGTGCCAGCAGCTTGAGGGGGCAGGGGCAGTACTATGGCTACACCTTC,CASSLRGQGQYYGYTF
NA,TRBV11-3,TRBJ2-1,TGTGCCAGCAGCCCGTCAGGGGGGGATGAGCAGTTCTTC,CASSPSGGDEQFF
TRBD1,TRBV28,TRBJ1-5,TGTGCCAGCAGTCGCCCCCAGGGGGCGGTTGAGCCCCAGCATTTT,CASSRPQGAVEPQHF
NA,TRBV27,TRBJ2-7,TGTGCCAGCACCTCCCTAAAAGTCCGCGAGCAGTACTTC,CASTSLKVREQYF
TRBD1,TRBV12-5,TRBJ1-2,TGTGCTAGTGGTTTGGTAGGGACAGGGGATCGTGGCTACACCTTC,CASGLVGTGDRGYTF
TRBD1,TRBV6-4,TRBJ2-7,TGTGCCACCGACCGGGACAGGGACTACGAGCAGTACTTC,CATDRDRDYEQYF
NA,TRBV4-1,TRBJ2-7,TGCGCCAGCAGCCAAGATGAGGCCCCAGCCTACGAGCAGTACTTC,CASSQDEAPAYEQYF
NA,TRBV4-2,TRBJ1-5,TGTGCCAGCAGCCAAGCCCCGAGGGGGGGGAGGGTTCAGCCCCAGCATTTT,CASSQAPRGGRVQPQHF